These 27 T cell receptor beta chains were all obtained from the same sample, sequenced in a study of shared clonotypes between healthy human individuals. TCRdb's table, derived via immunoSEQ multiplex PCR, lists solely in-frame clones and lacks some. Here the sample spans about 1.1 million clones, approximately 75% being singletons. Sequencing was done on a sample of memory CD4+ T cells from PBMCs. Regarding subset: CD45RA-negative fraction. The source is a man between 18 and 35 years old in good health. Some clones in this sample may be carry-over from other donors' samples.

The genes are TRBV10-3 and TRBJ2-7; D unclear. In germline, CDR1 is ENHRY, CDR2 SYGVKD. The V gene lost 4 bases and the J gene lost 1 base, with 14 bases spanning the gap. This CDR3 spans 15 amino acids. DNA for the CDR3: TGTGCCATCAGTGCCAAGGGTAACCCTTCCTACGAGCAGTACTTC. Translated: CAISAKGNPSYEQYF.

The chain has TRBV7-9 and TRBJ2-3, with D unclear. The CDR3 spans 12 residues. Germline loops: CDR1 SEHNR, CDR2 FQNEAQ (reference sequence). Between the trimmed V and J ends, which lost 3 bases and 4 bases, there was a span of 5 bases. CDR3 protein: CASSLEADTQYF. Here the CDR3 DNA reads TGTGCCAGCAGCTTGGAAGCAGATACGCAGTATTTT.

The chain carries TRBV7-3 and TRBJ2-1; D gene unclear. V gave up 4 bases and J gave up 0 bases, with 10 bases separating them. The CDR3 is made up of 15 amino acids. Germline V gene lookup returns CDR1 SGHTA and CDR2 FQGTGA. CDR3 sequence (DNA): TGTGCCAGCAGCTCCCGGGCCTACTCCTACAATGAGCAGTTCTTC. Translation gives CASSSRAYSYNEQFF.

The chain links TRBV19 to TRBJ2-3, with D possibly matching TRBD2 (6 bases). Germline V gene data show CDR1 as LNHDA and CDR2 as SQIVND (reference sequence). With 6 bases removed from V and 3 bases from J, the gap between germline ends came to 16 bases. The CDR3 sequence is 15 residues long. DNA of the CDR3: TGTGCCAGTAGACCCGCGGGGCAGAGGACAGATACGCAGTATTTT. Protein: CASRPAGQRTDTQYF.

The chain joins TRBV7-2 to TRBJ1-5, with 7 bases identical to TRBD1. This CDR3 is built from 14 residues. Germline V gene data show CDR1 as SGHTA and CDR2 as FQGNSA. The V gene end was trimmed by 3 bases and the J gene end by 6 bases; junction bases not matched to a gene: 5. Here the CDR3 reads CASSFTGERQPQHF. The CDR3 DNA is TGTGCCAGCAGCTTTACAGGGGAACGTCAGCCCCAGCATTTT.

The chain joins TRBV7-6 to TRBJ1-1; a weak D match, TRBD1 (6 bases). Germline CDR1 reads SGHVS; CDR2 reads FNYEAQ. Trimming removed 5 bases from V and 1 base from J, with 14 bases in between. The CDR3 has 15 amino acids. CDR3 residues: CASSPYTGKNTEAFF. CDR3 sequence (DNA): TGTGCCAGCAGCCCCTATACAGGGAAGAACACTGAAGCTTTCTTT.

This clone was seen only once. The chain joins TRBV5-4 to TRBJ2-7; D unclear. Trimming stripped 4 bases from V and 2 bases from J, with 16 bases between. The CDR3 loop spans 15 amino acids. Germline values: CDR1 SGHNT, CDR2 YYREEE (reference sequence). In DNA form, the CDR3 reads TGTGCCAGCAGCCCCTCCCCCCCGACAACCTACGAGCAGTACTTC. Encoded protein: CASSPSPPTTYEQYF.

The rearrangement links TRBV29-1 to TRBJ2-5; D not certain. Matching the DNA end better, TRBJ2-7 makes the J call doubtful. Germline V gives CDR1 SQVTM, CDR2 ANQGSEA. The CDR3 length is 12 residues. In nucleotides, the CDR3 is TGCAGCGTTGCTAGAGACTCCTACGAGCAGTACTTC. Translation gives CSVARDSYEQYF.

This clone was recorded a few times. The CDR3 nucleotides are TGTGCCAGCAGCTACCCAACAGGGGGCGGGAGATGGACTGAAGCTTTCTTT. It codes for CASSYPTGGGRWTEAFF. The chain links TRBV11-2 to TRBJ1-1; 9 nucleotides align to TRBD1. Trimming removed 4 bases from V and 5 bases from J; junction bases left unmatched: 14. CDR3 size: 17 residues. The V gene's germline CDR1 is SGHAT and CDR2 FQNNGV.

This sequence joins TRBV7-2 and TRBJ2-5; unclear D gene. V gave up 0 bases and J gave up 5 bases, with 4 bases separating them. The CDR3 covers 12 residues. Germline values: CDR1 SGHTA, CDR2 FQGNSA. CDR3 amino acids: CASSLAAETQYF. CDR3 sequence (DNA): TGTGCCAGCAGCTTAGCGGCGGAGACCCAGTACTTC.

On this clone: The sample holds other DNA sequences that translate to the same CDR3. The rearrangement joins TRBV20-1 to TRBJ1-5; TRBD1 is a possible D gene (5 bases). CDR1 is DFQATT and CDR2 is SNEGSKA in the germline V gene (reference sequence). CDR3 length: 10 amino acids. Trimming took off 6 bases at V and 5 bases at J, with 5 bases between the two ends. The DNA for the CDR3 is TGCAGTGCAGGGGATCAGCCCCAGCATTTT. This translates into CSAGDQPQHF.

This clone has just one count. The CDR3 here is CASRKSGGRALANEKLFF. The CDR3 nucleotides read TGTGCCAGCAGGAAAAGCGGGGGTAGGGCTTTAGCTAATGAAAAACTGTTTTTT. The chain employs TRBV28 and TRBJ1-4; maybe TRBD1 (5 bases). Trimming removed 6 bases at V and 3 bases at J, with 23 bases between. The germline gives CDR1 MDHEN, CDR2 SYDVKM. The CDR3 has 18 amino acids.

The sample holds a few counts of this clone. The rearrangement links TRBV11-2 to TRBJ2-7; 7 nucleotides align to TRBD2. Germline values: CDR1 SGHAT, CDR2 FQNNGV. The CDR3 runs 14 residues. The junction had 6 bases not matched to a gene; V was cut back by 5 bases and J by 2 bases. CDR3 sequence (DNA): TGTGCCAGCAGCCAGGACGGGGGGACCTACGAGCAGTACTTC. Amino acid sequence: CASSQDGGTYEQYF.

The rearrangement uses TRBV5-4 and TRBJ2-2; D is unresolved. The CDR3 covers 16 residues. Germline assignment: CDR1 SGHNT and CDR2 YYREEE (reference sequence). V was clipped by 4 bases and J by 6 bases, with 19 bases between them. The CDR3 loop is CASSPGNYPKAGELFF. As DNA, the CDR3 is TGTGCCAGCAGCCCTGGGAACTACCCCAAGGCCGGGGAGCTGTTTTTT. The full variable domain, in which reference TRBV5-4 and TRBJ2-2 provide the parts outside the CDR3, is ETGVTQSPTHLIKTRGQQVTLRCSSQSGHNTVSWYQQALGQGPQFIFQYYREEENGRGNFPPRFSGLQFPNYSSELNVNALELDDSALYLCASSPGNYPKAGELFFGEGSRLTVL.

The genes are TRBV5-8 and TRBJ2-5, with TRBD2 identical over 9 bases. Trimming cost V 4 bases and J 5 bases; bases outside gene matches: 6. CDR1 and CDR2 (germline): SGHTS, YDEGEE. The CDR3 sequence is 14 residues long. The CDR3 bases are TGTGCCAGCAGCAGGGGACTAGCCGAGGAGACCCAGTACTTC. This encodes CASSRGLAEETQYF.

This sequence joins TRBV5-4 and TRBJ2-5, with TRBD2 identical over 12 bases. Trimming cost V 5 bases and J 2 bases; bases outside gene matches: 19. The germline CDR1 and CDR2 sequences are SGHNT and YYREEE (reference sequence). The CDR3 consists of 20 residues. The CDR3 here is CASRDAGTSGFRVGQETQYF. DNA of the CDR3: TGTGCCAGCAGGGATGCGGGGACTAGCGGGTTCCGCGTAGGTCAAGAGACCCAGTACTTC. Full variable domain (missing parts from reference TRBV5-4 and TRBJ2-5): ETGVTQSPTHLIKTRGQQVTLRCSSQSGHNTVSWYQQALGQGPQFIFQYYREEENGRGNFPPRFSGLQFPNYSSELNVNALELDDSALYLCASRDAGTSGFRVGQETQYFGPGTRLLVL.

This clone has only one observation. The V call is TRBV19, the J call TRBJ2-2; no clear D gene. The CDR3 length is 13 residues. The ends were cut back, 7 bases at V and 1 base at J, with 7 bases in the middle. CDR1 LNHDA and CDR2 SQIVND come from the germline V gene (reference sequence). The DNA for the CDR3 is TGTGCCAGTACGCAGAGGAACACCGGGGAGCTGTTTTTT. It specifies CASTQRNTGELFF.

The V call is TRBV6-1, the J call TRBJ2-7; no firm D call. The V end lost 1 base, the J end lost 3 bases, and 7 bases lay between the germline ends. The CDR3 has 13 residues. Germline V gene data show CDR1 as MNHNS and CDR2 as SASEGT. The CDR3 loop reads CASSEVAVYEQYF. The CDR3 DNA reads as TGTGCCAGCAGTGAAGTGGCAGTCTACGAGCAGTACTTC.

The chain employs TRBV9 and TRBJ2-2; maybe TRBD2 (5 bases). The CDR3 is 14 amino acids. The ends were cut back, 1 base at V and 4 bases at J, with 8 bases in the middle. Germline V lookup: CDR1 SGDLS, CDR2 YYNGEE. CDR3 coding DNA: TGTGCCAGCAGCGTAACGGGGTTCACCGGGGAGCTGTTTTTT. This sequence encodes CASSVTGFTGELFF.

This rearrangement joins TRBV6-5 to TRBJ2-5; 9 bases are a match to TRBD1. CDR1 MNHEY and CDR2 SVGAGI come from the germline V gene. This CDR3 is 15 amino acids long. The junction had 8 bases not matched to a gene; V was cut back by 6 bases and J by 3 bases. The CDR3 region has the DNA TGTGCCAGCAGATCCGGGACAGGGTCTGAAGAGACCCAGTACTTC. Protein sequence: CASRSGTGSEETQYF.

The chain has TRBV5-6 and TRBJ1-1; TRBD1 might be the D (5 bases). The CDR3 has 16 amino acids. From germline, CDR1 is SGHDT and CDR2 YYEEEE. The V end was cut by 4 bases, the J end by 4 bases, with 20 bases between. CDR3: CASSLLGGLGGTEAFF. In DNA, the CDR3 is TGTGCCAGCAGCCTGCTGGGTGGCCTGGGGGGCACTGAAGCTTTCTTT.

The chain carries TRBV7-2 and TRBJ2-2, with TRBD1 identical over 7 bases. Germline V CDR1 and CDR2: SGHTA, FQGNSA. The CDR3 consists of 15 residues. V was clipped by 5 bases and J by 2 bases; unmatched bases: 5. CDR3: CASSKGQFNTGELFF. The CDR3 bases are TGTGCCAGCAGCAAGGGACAGTTCAACACCGGGGAGCTGTTTTTT.

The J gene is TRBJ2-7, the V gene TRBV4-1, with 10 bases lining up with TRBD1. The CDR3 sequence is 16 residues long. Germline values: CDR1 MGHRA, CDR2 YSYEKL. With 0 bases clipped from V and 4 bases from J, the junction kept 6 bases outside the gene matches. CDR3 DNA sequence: TGCGCCAGCAGCCAAGATGGGAGGACAGGGGGGTACGAGCAGTACTTC. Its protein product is CASSQDGRTGGYEQYF.

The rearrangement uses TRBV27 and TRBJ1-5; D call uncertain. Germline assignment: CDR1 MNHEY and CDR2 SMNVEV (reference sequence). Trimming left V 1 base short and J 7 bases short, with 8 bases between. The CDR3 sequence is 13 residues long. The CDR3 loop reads CASSLFQEQPQHF. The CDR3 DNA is TGTGCCAGCAGTTTATTCCAGGAGCAGCCCCAGCATTTT.

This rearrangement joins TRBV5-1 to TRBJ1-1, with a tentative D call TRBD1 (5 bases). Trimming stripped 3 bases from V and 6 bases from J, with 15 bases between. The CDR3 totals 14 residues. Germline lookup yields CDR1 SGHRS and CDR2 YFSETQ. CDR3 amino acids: CASSSDPDRPEAFF. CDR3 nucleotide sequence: TGCGCCAGCAGCTCCGACCCCGACAGACCTGAAGCTTTCTTT. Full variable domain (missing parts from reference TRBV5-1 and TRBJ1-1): KAGVTQTPRYLIKTRGQQVTLSCSPISGHRSVSWYQQTPGQGLQFLFEYFSETQRNKGNFPGRFSGRQFSNSRSEMNVSTLELGDSALYLCASSSDPDRPEAFFGQGTRLTVV.

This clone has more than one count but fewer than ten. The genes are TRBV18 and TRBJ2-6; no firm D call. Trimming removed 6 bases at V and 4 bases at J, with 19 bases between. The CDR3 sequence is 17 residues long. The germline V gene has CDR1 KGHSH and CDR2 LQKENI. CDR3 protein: CASSENSPLAGANVLTF. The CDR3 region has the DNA TGTGCCAGCTCGGAAAACAGCCCCTTAGCCGGGGCCAACGTCCTGACTTTC.

CDR3 nucleotide sequence: TGTGCCAGCAGCTTAGCGCACCTGGAGACCCAGTACTTC. Amino acid sequence: CASSLAHLETQYF. This chain joins TRBV7-2 and TRBJ2-5; D not certain. V was clipped by 0 bases and J by 5 bases, with 7 bases between them. Germline V gives CDR1 SGHTA, CDR2 FQGNSA. The CDR3 covers 13 residues.